Each of the 21 T cell receptor beta chains below was sequenced from the same sample in a study of early T cells in non-severe SARS-CoV-2 infection. From the 5' RACE reads, TCRdb called clonotypes with MiXCR, one entry per CDR3 protein. The table has under 70,000 distinct CDR3 sequences, over 4.5% seen once. The sample consisted of whole blood, taken at baseline. These receptors all stem from an adult who was a healthcare worker with PCR-confirmed SARS-CoV-2 infection or an uninfected control (not recorded which).

This clonotype showed up just a few times. Given the absence of the conserved phenylalanine or tryptophan at the CDR3 end, a read error is likely. This rearrangement joins TRBV11-2 to TRBJ2-2; TRBD2 agrees at 7 bases. The CDR3 is 14 residues long. Germline-derived CDR1 and CDR2 are SGHAT and FQNNGV. J gave up 5 bases and V 5 bases, and 5 bases lay outside the gene matches. As DNA, the CDR3 is TGTGCCAGCAGCGCTGGGGGAGGGACCGGGGAGCTGTTTCTT. It specifies CASSAGGGTGELFL.

DNA for the CDR3: TGCAGCGTTGATGCGGATAGCTCCTACAATGAGCAGTTCTTC. It yields the protein CSVDADSSYNEQFF. The chain is built from TRBV29-1 and TRBJ2-1, with D uncertain. Germline values: CDR1 SQVTM, CDR2 ANQGSEA. V was clipped by 3 bases and J by 0 bases, with 9 bases between them. The length of the CDR3 is 14 residues.

This clonotype has at least ten counts. The J gene is TRBJ2-1, the V gene TRBV20-1; 12 nucleotides agree with TRBD2. The CDR3 consists of 16 residues. From germline, CDR1 is DFQATT and CDR2 SNEGSKA (reference sequence). After removal of 0 bases from V and 8 bases from J, the junction contained 8 bases not matched to a gene. The CDR3 loop is CSARDPRLAGADEQFF. The DNA of the CDR3 is TGCAGTGCTAGAGATCCTAGACTAGCGGGAGCAGATGAGCAGTTCTTC.

This clonotype has only a few counts. The CDR3 DNA sequence: TGTGCCACCTCCCCGGGACAGGGTAGGTGGAATGAGCAGTTCTTC. This encodes CATSPGQGRWNEQFF. The chain joins TRBV24-1 to TRBJ2-1; 9 bases are a match to TRBD1. This CDR3 region has 15 residues. CDR1 is KGHDR and CDR2 is SFDVKD in the germline V gene. Trimming removed 9 bases from V and 7 bases from J; junction bases left unmatched: 12.

This clonotype was picked up a small number of times. The rearrangement uses TRBV28 and TRBJ2-7; a possible D gene is TRBD2 (5 bases). The CDR3 has 14 residues. In germline, CDR1 is MDHEN, CDR2 SYDVKM. V was cut by 1 base and J by 7 bases, with 14 bases left in between. DNA of the CDR3: TGTGCCAGCAGTTTATATTGGGTCTCGGGAGAGCAGTACTTC. Translating gives CASSLYWVSGEQYF.

The sample holds a few counts of this clonotype. The V gene is TRBV10-3, the J gene TRBJ1-6, with TRBD1 identical over 9 bases. The J segment lost 5 bases and the V segment lost 3 bases, leaving 2 bases of the junction unmatched. CDR1 ENHRY and CDR2 SYGVKD come from the germline V gene. This CDR3 region has 15 residues. CDR3 loop: CAISEWDRDNSPLHF. For the CDR3, the DNA is TGTGCCATCAGTGAATGGGACAGGGATAATTCACCCCTCCACTTT.

This clonotype was detected ten times or more. This chain joins TRBV29-1 and TRBJ2-7, with a weak D call TRBD1 (6 bases). V was shortened by 3 bases and J by 0 bases, with 9 bases between the two germline ends. This CDR3 contains 13 residues. Per the germline V gene, CDR1 is SQVTM and CDR2 is ANQGSEA. CDR3 nucleotides: TGCAGCGTTGAGGGGGACACCTCCTACGAGCAGTACTTC. Amino acid sequence: CSVEGDTSYEQYF.

This clonotype was seen a few times. The J gene is TRBJ2-7, the V gene TRBV28; 9 bases match TRBD2. The CDR3 is 20 residues long. Germline V gene sequence: CDR1 MDHEN, CDR2 SYDVKM. V lost 5 bases and J lost 3; bases outside the gene matches: 23. In DNA, the CDR3 is TGTGCCAGCAGTCCACACGCGGTATTGAGCGGGAGGCTCAGCGACTACGAGCAGTACTTC. Its translation: CASSPHAVLSGRLSDYEQYF.

This clonotype was picked up many times. This rearrangement joins TRBV11-3 to TRBJ1-1; D remains unclear. CDR3 size: 14 residues. Trimming removed 5 bases from V and 1 base from J, with 11 bases in between. Germline V gene data show CDR1 as SGHNT and CDR2 as YENEEA. CDR3 residues: CASSMGIQNTEAFF. The CDR3 region has the DNA TGTGCCAGCAGCATGGGGATTCAGAACACTGAAGCTTTCTTT.

This clonotype was recorded at least ten times. V is TRBV6-5 and J is TRBJ2-1, with 12 bases matching TRBD2. The CDR3 has 15 amino acids. Germline assignment: CDR1 MNHEY and CDR2 SVGAGI. With 5 bases clipped from V and 7 bases from J, the junction kept 6 bases outside the gene matches. The CDR3 reads CASSPWTSGNNEQFF. The CDR3 DNA is TGTGCCAGCAGTCCATGGACTAGCGGGAATAATGAGCAGTTCTTC.

This clonotype was seen ten or more times. The V call is TRBV20-1, the J call TRBJ1-1, with 7 bases identical to TRBD1. Per germline, CDR1 DFQATT and CDR2 SNEGSKA (reference sequence). Trimming cost V 6 bases and J 2 bases; bases outside gene matches: 9. The CDR3 runs 14 residues. CDR3 nucleotide sequence: TGCAGTGCCGACACTGGGACAGCAAACACTGAAGCTTTCTTT. Amino acid sequence: CSADTGTANTEAFF.

This clonotype was counted many times. The chain combines TRBV12-3 or TRBV12-4 with TRBJ2-1, with D uncertain. The ends were cut back, 6 bases at V and 4 bases at J, with 4 bases in the middle. The CDR3 totals 11 residues. The CDR3 loop reads CASRRYNEQFF. The CDR3 DNA sequence: TGTGCCAGCAGGCGATACAATGAGCAGTTCTTC.

The V and J genes are TRBV20-1 and TRBJ2-3; D might be TRBD1 (6 bases). In germline, CDR1 is DFQATT, CDR2 SNEGSKA (reference sequence). This CDR3 is 15 amino acids long. Trimming removed 6 bases from V and 0 bases from J, with 16 bases in between. The CDR3 DNA reads TGCAGTGCCCCGGACAGCAAGACTAGCACAGATACGCAGTATTTT. Its translation is CSAPDSKTSTDTQYF.

This clonotype was counted at least ten times. The V call is TRBV6-5, the J call TRBJ1-1; possible D gene TRBD1, 5 bases. The CDR3 sequence is 13 residues long. Trimming left V 2 bases short and J 4 bases short, with 8 bases between. The germline gives CDR1 MNHEY, CDR2 SVGAGI. CDR3 sequence (DNA): TGTGCCAGCAGTTACCTCGACAGCACTGAAGCTTTCTTT. It encodes CASSYLDSTEAFF.

This chain joins TRBV28 and TRBJ2-3, with 7 bases fitting TRBD2. Trimming at V came to 7 bases and at J to 6 bases, leaving 7 bases not matched to a gene. This CDR3 comprises 13 residues. Per germline, CDR1 MDHEN and CDR2 SYDVKM. This chain's CDR3 is CASKNGRMDTQYF. CDR3 nucleotides: TGTGCCAGCAAAAACGGGAGGATGGATACGCAGTATTTT.

This clonotype was seen ten or more times. This chain links TRBV9 with TRBJ2-5, with unresolved D. Per the germline V gene, CDR1 is SGDLS and CDR2 is YYNGEE. Trimming pared 0 bases from V and 5 bases from J, leaving 8 bases between. CDR3 size: 13 residues. The CDR3, as DNA: TGTGCCAGCAGCGTAGGGGTCTGGGAGACCCAGTACTTC. Protein sequence: CASSVGVWETQYF.

This clonotype was detected many times. V usage is TRBV6-1 and J usage is TRBJ1-3; no clear D. CDR3 length: 13 amino acids. CDR1 and CDR2 (germline): MNHNS, SASEGT. Trimming shortened V by 3 bases and J by 3 bases, and 6 bases separated the two germline ends. Here the CDR3 DNA reads TGTGCCAGCAGTGAGACTGGTGGAAACACCATATATTTT. Protein: CASSETGGNTIYF.

The chain employs TRBV20-1 and TRBJ2-3; D gene ambiguous. This CDR3 has 10 residues. The V gene's germline CDR1 is DFQATT and CDR2 SNEGSKA (reference sequence). CDR3 protein: CSGAHNTQYF. The DNA for the CDR3 is TGCAGCGGCGCACACAATACGCAGTATTTT.

The gene calls are TRBV20-1 and TRBJ2-7; tentatively, D is TRBD1 (6 bases). This CDR3 is 17 amino acids long. Germline assignment: CDR1 DFQATT and CDR2 SNEGSKA (reference sequence). V was cut by 4 bases and J by 2 bases, with 24 bases left in between. The chain's CDR3 is CSANTIGRGQMTYEQYF. Written as DNA, the CDR3 is TGCAGTGCTAATACCATCGGTAGAGGACAGATGACCTACGAGCAGTACTTC.

This clonotype was picked up a small number of times. The chain employs TRBV10-2 and TRBJ2-3; 11 bases map to TRBD2. V shed 3 bases and J 6 bases; nucleotides not matched to a gene: 5. This CDR3 comprises 15 residues. From germline, CDR1 is WSHSY and CDR2 SAAADI. The CDR3 DNA follows: TGCGCCAGCAGTGAACAACTAGCGGGAGTGGATACGCAGTATTTT. Its translation is CASSEQLAGVDTQYF.

Many counts were recorded for this clonotype. This chain links TRBV27 with TRBJ1-1; TRBD1 aligns across 7 bases. Germline CDR1 and CDR2: MNHEY and SMNVEV (reference sequence). The CDR3 extends over 12 amino acids. V lost 6 bases, J lost 11 bases, and 9 bases stayed unmatched. CDR3 coding DNA: TGTGCCAGCAGCCCCGGGACAGCCGGCGCTTTCTTT. Protein: CASSPGTAGAFF.